This T cell receptor beta chain is from a study of shared clonotypes between healthy human individuals. As for the study in general: A donor's plate count was three for CD4 naive and three for CD4 memory; CD8 naive had two and CD8 memory one.

On this clone itself: What it binds is unknown. The same CDR3 also results from other DNA sequences found in this sample.

V lost 3 bases and J lost 4, with 6 bases in between. The CDR3 loop spans 13 amino acids. Looked up from germline, CDR1 is SGHTA and CDR2 is FQGTGA. The method was immunoSEQ multiplex PCR; TCRdb's version includes in-frame clones alone and lacks a portion of them. The sample includes 2 million to 3 million clones, 90% to 95% of them seen just once. General study points: Non-shared clonotypes had lower generation probabilities than those shared by all four donors. Having only a few donors restricted how much genetic and exposure-history diversity was captured.

This chain joins TRBV7-3 and TRBJ2-2; D gene unclear. The receptor was isolated from a young man in good health. Some clones in this sample may be carry-over from other donors' samples. Sample: naive CD4+ T cells from PBMCs. Stated subset: CD45RA+ positively selected. This chain's CDR3 is CASSFGPTGELFF. CDR3 in DNA: TGTGCCAGCAGCTTTGGTCCCACCGGGGAGCTGTTTTTT.